The sequence of this TCR beta chain was determined in a study of technical replicates of blood from a handful of donors (dated 2017 in TCRdb). V is reduced by 3 bases and J by 1 base, leaving a spacing of 6 bases between them. Taken from cysteine to phenylalanine, the CDR3 has 13 residues. The sequence is cut down to CDR3 DNA, 39 bases in frame from base 1. CDR1 and CDR2 are read off the germline V gene as MRHNA and SNTAGT. To prepare the library, the immunoSEQ multiplex PCR assay was applied. In TCRdb, the immuneACCESS table is reduced to in-frame sequences with V and J assigned. These tables do not hold every clone; where another copy was compared, an unresolved V gene accounts for under half, and the others remain unexplained. The sample table holds under 85,000 clones, of which around 90% were seen once. Of the sample, 0.41% falls within the top ten clones. Turning to this clone: Its antigen has not been determined. No much larger clonotype is one base removed from it; base qualities were not supplied.

Recombination linked TRBV6-4 to TRBJ1-1; the D gene assignment is ambiguous. This receptor was identified in a human donor in good health. The sequenced sample consisted of T cells isolated from PBMCs. The CDR3 sequence is CASSEWQNTEAFF. The DNA is as follows: TGTGCCAGCAGTGAGTGGCAGAACACTGAAGCTTTCTTT.